Presented here are 13 T cell receptor beta chains from one specimen sequenced in a study of identical twins. TCRdb re-called the 5' RACE reads with MiXCR, one entry per CDR3 protein. The sample consists of 250,000 or so distinct CDR3 sequences, 7.5% of them appearing once. These data are also associated with another study on yellow fever vaccine responses in identical twins.

Sequencing was carried out using CD8+ T cells sorted from blood. The receptor set was obtained from a woman in her late teens or twenties in good health.

The chain is built from TRBV7-3 and TRBJ2-1, with TRBD1 matching over 7 bases. CDR3 length: 16 residues. Germline lookup yields CDR1 SGHTA and CDR2 FQGTGA. Trimming cost V 1 base and J 2 bases; bases outside gene matches: 5. The CDR3 loop is CASSLNAGQAYNEQFF. The DNA for the CDR3 is TGTGCCAGCAGCTTAAATGCAGGACAGGCCTACAATGAGCAGTTCTTC.

J is TRBJ2-1 and V is TRBV24-1; possibly TRBD2 for D (6 bases). Germline-derived CDR1 and CDR2 are KGHDR and SFDVKD. The CDR3 totals 15 residues. Trimming took 4 bases from V and 5 from J, leaving 14 bases between them. The CDR3 sequence is CATSDPLGLNNEQFF. CDR3 sequence (DNA): TGTGCCACCAGTGACCCCTTGGGACTCAACAATGAGCAGTTCTTC.

This clonotype has a handful of counts. This sequence joins TRBV18 and TRBJ2-1; 7 bases align to TRBD1. V lost 0 bases, J lost 0 bases, and 2 bases stayed unmatched. This CDR3 is built from 16 residues. Germline V gene lookup returns CDR1 KGHSH and CDR2 LQKENI. CDR3 residues: CASSPPDRPSYNEQFF. The CDR3, as DNA: TGTGCCAGCTCACCACCGGACAGGCCCTCCTACAATGAGCAGTTCTTC.

This chain connects TRBV20-1 to TRBJ2-1, with 9 nucleotides matching TRBD2. Germline lookup yields CDR1 DFQATT and CDR2 SNEGSKA (reference sequence). The CDR3 contains 16 residues. V trimming: 0 bases; J trimming: 9 bases; junction bases outside the gene matches: 12. DNA for the CDR3: TGCAGTGCTAGAGATCGCGGGGGGGCACTGAGGAGTGAGCAGTTCTTC. Translated: CSARDRGGALRSEQFF.

At least ten counts were recorded for this clonotype. The chain joins TRBV7-9 to TRBJ2-1; no reliable D call. Germline lookup yields CDR1 SEHNR and CDR2 FQNEAQ (reference sequence). There are 11 residues in the CDR3. Between the trimmed V and J ends, which lost 3 bases and 8 bases, there was a span of 5 bases. As DNA, the CDR3 is TGTGCCAGCAGCTTCATGGATGAGCAGTTCTTC. Protein product: CASSFMDEQFF.

V and J are TRBV29-1 and TRBJ1-2, with unresolved D. Per germline, CDR1 SQVTM and CDR2 ANQGSEA. Deletions cut 5 bases from V and 3 bases from J, with 10 bases between. The CDR3 has 12 amino acids. The CDR3 coding sequence is TGCAGCGTTCCAGGATTCGACTATGGCTACACCTTC. Translation: CSVPGFDYGYTF.

This clonotype came up many times. V usage is TRBV5-1 and J usage is TRBJ2-7; no clear D. The CDR3 runs 11 residues. Germline V gene sequence: CDR1 SGHRS, CDR2 YFSETQ. V lost 3 bases and J 2 bases, leaving 3 bases between the germline ends. Here the CDR3 DNA reads TGCGCCAGCAGCTGGACCTACGAGCAGTACGTC. Translating gives CASSWTYEQYV.

There are many counts of this clonotype. The chain links TRBV5-1 to TRBJ1-6; 7 bases match TRBD1. Germline-derived CDR1 and CDR2 are SGHRS and YFSETQ. The length of the CDR3 is 13 residues. J was trimmed by 10 bases and V by 1 base; bases with no gene match: 2. CDR3 sequence: CASSLTGESPLHF. The CDR3 nucleotides are TGCGCCAGCAGCTTGACAGGGGAATCACCCCTCCACTTT. Full variable domain (remainder filled in from reference TRBV5-1 and TRBJ1-6): KAGVTQTPRYLIKTRGQQVTLSCSPISGHRSVSWYQQTPGQGLQFLFEYFSETQRNKGNFPGRFSGRQFSNSRSEMNVSTLELGDSALYLCASSLTGESPLHFGNGTRLTVT.

The chain recombines TRBV4-2 with TRBJ2-7; D is unclear. Germline V gene sequence: CDR1 LGHNA, CDR2 YNFKEQ. The V gene lost 2 bases and the J gene lost 0 bases, with 8 bases spanning the gap. The CDR3 has 14 residues. CDR3 bases: TGTGCCAGCAGCCAAAGCTGGAGCTCCTACGAGCAGTACTTC. Translated, it gives CASSQSWSSYEQYF.

J is TRBJ2-7 and V is TRBV9, with D uncertain. CDR3 size: 14 residues. Germline lookup yields CDR1 SGDLS and CDR2 YYNGEE. The ends were cut back, 0 bases at V and 0 bases at J, with 7 bases in the middle. The CDR3 protein is CASSVAADSYEQYF. In nucleotides, the CDR3 is TGTGCCAGCAGCGTAGCGGCCGACTCCTACGAGCAGTACTTC.

This clonotype was picked up many times. This rearrangement joins TRBV7-3 to TRBJ2-3, with a weak D call TRBD2 (6 bases). The CDR3 extends over 15 amino acids. Trimming stripped 4 bases from V and 0 bases from J, with 11 bases between. The V gene's germline CDR1 is SGHTA and CDR2 FQGTGA. The CDR3 loop is CASSSSGLSTDTQYF. As DNA, the CDR3 is TGTGCCAGCAGCTCAAGCGGGCTCAGCACAGATACGCAGTATTTT.

This clonotype was seen ten or more times. The rearrangement links TRBV14 to TRBJ2-5; possibly TRBD1 or TRBD2 for D (5 bases each). The CDR3 consists of 15 residues. From germline, CDR1 is SGHDN and CDR2 FVKESK. V lost 0 bases and J 4 bases, leaving 12 bases between the germline ends. CDR3 in amino acids: CASSQDSRGGETQYF. The CDR3 region has the DNA TGTGCCAGCAGCCAAGATTCGAGGGGTGGAGAGACCCAGTACTTC.

The chain employs TRBV20-1 and TRBJ2-5; maybe TRBD1 (5 bases). The CDR3 has 13 residues. V was pared by 3 bases and J by 2 bases, with 10 bases between. Germline CDR1 and CDR2: DFQATT and SNEGSKA (reference sequence). The CDR3, as DNA: TGCAGTGCTAGGGGGCCTGATCAAGAGACCCAGTACTTC. Translation gives CSARGPDQETQYF.